The entry below gives a single T cell receptor beta chain sequence along with its context. Its matching antigen is unknown. The assay was immunoSEQ multiplex PCR, and TCRdb's table has in-frame clones only and misses some. The sample contains roughly 110,000 clones, roughly nine tenths of which appear only once. The data derive from a study of T cell responses to AZD1222 COVID-19 vaccine. Findings and caveats of the study: The sample set comprised mostly white British donors with more females, and clonal diversity was possibly underestimated. The study found vaccine-associated CD4 TCRs spanning spike, dominant at 160-218 and 743-854. Close to half of all spike-specific TCRs reportedly target regions of the variants that are unmutated. The repertoires were collected only after the peak T cell response.

The material sequenced was peripheral blood, taken on day 0 of AZD1222 vaccination. This TCR was recovered from an adult in good health.

This CDR3 is CASSPGQGDGYTF. DNA of the CDR3: TGTGCCAGCTCACCCGGGCAGGGGGATGGCTACACCTTC. V usage is TRBV18 and J usage is TRBJ1-2, with TRBD1 matching over 7 bases. Germline lookup yields CDR1 KGHSH and CDR2 LQKENI. This CDR3 is built from 13 residues. Trimming took 3 bases from V and 6 from J; bases not matched to a gene: 4. The full variable domain, its missing parts supplied by reference TRBV18 and TRBJ1-2, is NAGVMQNPRHLVRRRGQEARLRCSPMKGHSHVYWYRQLPEEGLKFMVYLQKENIIDESGMPKERFSAEFPKEGPSILRIQQVVRGDSAAYFCASSPGQGDGYTFGSGTRLTVV.